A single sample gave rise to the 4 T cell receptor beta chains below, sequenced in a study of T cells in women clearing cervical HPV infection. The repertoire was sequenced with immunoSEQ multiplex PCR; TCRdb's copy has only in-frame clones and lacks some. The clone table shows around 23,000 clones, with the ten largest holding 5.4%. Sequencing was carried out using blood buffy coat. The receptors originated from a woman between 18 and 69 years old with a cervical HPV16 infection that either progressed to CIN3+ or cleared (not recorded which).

CDR3 DNA, as far as it was read: TGTGCCAGCAGTCAAGGGGGGGGTTCACCC. Translating it yields CASSQGGGSP. The full CDR3 reads CASSQGGGSPLHF. The chain carries TRBV27 and TRBJ1-6, with D perhaps TRBD1 (6 bases). The read terminates 3 residues before the CDR3 end, so the remaining end is supplied by the germline J gene. The germline V gene has CDR1 MNHEY and CDR2 SMNVEV (reference sequence). V was pared by 5 bases and J by 9 bases, with 11 bases between. CDR3 length: 13 residues.

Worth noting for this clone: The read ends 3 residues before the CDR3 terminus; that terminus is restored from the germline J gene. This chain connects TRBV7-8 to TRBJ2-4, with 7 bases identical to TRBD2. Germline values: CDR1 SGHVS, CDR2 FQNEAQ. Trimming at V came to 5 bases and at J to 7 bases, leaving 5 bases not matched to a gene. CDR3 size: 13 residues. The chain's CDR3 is CASSPRGGNIQYF. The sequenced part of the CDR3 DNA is TGTGCCAGCAGCCCACGGGGAGGGAACATT.

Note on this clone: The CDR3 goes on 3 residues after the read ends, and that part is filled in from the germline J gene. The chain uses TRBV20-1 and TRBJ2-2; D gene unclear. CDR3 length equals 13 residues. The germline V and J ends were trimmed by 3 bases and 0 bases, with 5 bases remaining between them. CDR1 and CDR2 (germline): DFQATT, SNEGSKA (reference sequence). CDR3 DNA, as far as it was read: TGCAGTGCTAGCAGGACGAACACCGGGGAG. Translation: CSASRTNTGE. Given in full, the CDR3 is CSASRTNTGELFF.

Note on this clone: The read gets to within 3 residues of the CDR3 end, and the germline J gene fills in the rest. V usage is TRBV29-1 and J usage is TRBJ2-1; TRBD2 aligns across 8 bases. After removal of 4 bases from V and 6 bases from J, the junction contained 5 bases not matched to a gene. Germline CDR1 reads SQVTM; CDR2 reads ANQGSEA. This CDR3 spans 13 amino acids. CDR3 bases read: TGCAGCGTTGTAAGGCTAGCGGGCAATGAG. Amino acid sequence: CSVVRLAGNE. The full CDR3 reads CSVVRLAGNEQFF.